The text below deals with one TCR beta chain. The CDR3 is made up of 13 amino acids. Germline V gene lookup returns CDR1 LNHDA and CDR2 SQIVND (reference sequence). The ends were cut back, 4 bases at V and 4 bases at J, with 8 bases in the middle. The data were obtained in a study of blood T cell repertoires in COVID-19. As for the study in general: T cells, B-cell-depleted T cells, or PBMCs supplied cDNA or gDNA.

Produced via immunoSEQ multiplex PCR; TCRdb's table is partial and in-frame only. The data contain approximately 250,000 clones, roughly 84% of them singletons. The clonotype comes from a human donor in a cohort sampled during active COVID-19. This chain joins TRBV19 and TRBJ2-1; D remains unclear. What was sequenced was peripheral blood. The CDR3 region has the DNA TGTGCCAGTAGTACACTATTATACAATGAGCAGTTCTTC. It codes for CASSTLLYNEQFF.